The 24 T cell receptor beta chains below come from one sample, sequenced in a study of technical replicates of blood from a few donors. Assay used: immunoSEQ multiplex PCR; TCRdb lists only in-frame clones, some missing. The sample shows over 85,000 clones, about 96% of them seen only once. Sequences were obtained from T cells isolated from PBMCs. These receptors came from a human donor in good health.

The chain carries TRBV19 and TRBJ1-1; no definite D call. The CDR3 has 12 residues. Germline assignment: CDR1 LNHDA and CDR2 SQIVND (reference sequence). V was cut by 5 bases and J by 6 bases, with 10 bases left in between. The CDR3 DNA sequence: TGTGCCAGTAGTTGGACTTGGCCTGAAGCTTTCTTT. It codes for CASSWTWPEAFF.

Here the CDR3 DNA reads TGTGCCAGCAGCCCTCACGGGGGGATATCCTCCTACGAGCAGTACTTC. This translates into CASSPHGGISSYEQYF. The V call is TRBV7-3, the J call TRBJ2-7; 7 nucleotides match TRBD2. The length of the CDR3 is 16 residues. Germline CDR1 is SGHTA and CDR2 is FQGTGA. The J segment lost 0 bases and the V segment lost 5 bases, leaving 10 bases of the junction unmatched. The full variable domain, its missing parts supplied by reference TRBV7-3 and TRBJ2-7, is GAGVSQTPSNKVTEKGKYVELRCDPISGHTALYWYRQSLGQGPEFLIYFQGTGAADDSGLPNDRFFAVRPEGSVSTLKIQRTERGDSAVYLCASSPHGGISSYEQYFGPGTRLTVT.

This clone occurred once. The CDR3 is CANDREGGNQPQHF. CDR3 nucleotide sequence: TGTGCCAACGACAGGGAAGGTGGCAATCAGCCCCAGCATTTT. This chain links TRBV19 with TRBJ1-5, with 7 nucleotides matching TRBD1. CDR3 length equals 14 residues. After removal of 10 bases from V and 2 bases from J, the junction contained 8 bases not matched to a gene. The germline gives CDR1 LNHDA, CDR2 SQIVND (reference sequence).

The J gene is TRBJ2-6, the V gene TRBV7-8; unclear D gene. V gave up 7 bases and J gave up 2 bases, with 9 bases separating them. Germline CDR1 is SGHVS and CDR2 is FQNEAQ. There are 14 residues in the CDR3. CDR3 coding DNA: TGTGCCAGCAACTCTTTAGCTGGGGCCAACGTCCTGACTTTC. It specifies CASNSLAGANVLTF.

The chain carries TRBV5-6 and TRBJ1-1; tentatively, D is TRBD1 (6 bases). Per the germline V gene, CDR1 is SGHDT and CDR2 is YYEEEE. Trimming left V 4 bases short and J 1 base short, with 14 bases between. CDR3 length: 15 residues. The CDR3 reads CASSPRGRWNTEAFF. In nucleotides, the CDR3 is TGTGCCAGCAGCCCAAGGGGGAGATGGAACACTGAAGCTTTCTTT.

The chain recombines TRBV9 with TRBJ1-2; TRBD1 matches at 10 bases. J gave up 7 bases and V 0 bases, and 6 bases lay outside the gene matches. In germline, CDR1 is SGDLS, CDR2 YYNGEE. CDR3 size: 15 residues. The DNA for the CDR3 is TGTGCCAGCAGCGTAGGCGGGGACAGGGGAGGTGGCTACACCTTC. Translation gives CASSVGGDRGGGYTF.

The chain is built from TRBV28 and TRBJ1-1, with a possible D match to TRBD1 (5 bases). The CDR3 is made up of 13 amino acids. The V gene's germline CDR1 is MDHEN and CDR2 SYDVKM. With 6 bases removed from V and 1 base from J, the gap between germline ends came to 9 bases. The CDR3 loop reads CASRGGWNTEAFF. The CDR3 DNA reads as TGTGCCAGCAGGGGGGGTTGGAACACTGAAGCTTTCTTT.

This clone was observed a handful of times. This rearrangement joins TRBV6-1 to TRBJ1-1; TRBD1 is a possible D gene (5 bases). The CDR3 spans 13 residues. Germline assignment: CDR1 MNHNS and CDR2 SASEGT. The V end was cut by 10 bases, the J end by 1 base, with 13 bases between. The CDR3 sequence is CANSDTANTEAFF. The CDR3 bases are TGTGCCAATTCGGACACTGCGAACACTGAAGCTTTCTTT.

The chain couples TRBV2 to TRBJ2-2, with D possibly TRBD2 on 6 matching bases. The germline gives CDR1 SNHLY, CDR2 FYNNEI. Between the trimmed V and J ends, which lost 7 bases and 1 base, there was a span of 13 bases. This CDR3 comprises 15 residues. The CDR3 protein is CASTIGGMNTGELFF. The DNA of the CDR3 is TGTGCCAGCACCATCGGCGGGATGAACACCGGGGAGCTGTTTTTT.

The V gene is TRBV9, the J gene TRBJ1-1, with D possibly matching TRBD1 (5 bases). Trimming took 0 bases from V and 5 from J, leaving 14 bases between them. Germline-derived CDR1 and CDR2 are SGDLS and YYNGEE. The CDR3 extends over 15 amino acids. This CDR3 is CASSVEGARETEAFF. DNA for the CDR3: TGTGCCAGCAGCGTAGAAGGGGCGCGGGAAACTGAAGCTTTCTTT.

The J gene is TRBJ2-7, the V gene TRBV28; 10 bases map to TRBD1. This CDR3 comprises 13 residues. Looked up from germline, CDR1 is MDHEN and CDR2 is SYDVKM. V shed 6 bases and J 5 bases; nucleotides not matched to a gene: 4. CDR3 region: CASRGQGKDEQYF. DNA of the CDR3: TGTGCCAGCAGGGGACAGGGGAAGGACGAGCAGTACTTC.

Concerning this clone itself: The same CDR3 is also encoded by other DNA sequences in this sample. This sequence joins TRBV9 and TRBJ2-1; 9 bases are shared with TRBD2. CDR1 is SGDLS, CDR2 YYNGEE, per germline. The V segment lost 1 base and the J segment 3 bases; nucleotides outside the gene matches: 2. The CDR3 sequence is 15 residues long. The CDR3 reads CASSVSGRSYNEQFF. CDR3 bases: TGTGCCAGCAGCGTAAGCGGGAGGAGCTACAATGAGCAGTTCTTC.

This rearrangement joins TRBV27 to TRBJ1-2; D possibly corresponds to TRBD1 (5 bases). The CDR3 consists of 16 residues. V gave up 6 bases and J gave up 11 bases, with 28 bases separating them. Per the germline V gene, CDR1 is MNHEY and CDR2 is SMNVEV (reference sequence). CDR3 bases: TGTGCCAGCAGCCAGGGTAACTTTGACTCCCTGGGGAGGTACACCTTC. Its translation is CASSQGNFDSLGRYTF.

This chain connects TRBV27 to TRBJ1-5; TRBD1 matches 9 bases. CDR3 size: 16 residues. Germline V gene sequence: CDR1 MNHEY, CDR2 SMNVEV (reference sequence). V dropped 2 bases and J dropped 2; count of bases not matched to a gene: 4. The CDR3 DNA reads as TGTGCCAGCAGTTTAGGGACAGGGCGAGGCAATCAGCCCCAGCATTTT. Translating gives CASSLGTGRGNQPQHF.

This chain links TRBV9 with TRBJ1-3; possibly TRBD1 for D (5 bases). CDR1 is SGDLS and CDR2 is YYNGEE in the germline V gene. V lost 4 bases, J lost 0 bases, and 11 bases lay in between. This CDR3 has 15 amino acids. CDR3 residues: CASSLTGSSGNTIYF. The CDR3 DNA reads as TGTGCCAGCAGCTTAACAGGAAGCTCTGGAAACACCATATATTTT.

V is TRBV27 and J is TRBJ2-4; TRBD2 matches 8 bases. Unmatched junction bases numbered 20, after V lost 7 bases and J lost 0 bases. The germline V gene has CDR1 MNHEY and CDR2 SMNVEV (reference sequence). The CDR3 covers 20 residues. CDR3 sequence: CASTSLGGGLKNIAKNIQYF. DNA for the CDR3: TGTGCCAGCACATCCCTCGGGGGGGGCCTGAAAAACATAGCCAAAAACATTCAGTACTTC.

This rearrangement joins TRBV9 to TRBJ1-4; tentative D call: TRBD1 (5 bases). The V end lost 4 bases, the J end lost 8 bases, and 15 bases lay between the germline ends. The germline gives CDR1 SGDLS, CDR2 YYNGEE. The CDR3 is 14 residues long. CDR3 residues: CASSPQGAGEKLFF. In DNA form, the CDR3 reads TGTGCCAGCAGCCCCCAGGGCGCTGGGGAAAAACTGTTTTTT.

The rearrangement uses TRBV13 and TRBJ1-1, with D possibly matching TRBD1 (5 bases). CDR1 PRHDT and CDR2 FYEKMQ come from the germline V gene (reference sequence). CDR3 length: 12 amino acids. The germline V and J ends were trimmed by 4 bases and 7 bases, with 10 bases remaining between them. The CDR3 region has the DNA TGTGCCAGCAGCTCGCCGGGGGGTGAAGCTTTCTTT. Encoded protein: CASSSPGGEAFF.

The CDR3 is CASSSVALYNEQFF. In DNA, the CDR3 is TGTGCCAGCAGTTCGGTTGCTCTCTACAATGAGCAGTTCTTC. V gene TRBV28 combines with J gene TRBJ2-1; D gene ambiguous. V lost 4 bases, J lost 3 bases, and 10 bases lay in between. Germline-derived CDR1 and CDR2 are MDHEN and SYDVKM. The CDR3 loop spans 14 amino acids. Full variable domain (outside the CDR3, taken from reference TRBV28 and TRBJ2-1): DVKVTQSSRYLVKRTGEKVFLECVQDMDHENMFWYRQDPGLGLRLIYFSYDVKMKEKGDIPEGYSVSREKKERFSLILESASTNQTSMYLCASSSVALYNEQFFGPGTRLTVL.

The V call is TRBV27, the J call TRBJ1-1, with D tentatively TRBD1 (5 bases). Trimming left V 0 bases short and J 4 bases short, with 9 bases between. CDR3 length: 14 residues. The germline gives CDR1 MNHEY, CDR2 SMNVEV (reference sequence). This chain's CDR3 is CASSLSGVLTEAFF. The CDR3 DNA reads TGTGCCAGCAGTTTATCAGGGGTTCTCACTGAAGCTTTCTTT.

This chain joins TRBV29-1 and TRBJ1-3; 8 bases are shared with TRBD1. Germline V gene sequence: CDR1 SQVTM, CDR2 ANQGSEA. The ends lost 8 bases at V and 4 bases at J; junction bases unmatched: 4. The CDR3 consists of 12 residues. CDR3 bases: TGCAGCTGGACAGGGAACGGAAACACCATATATTTT. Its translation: CSWTGNGNTIYF.

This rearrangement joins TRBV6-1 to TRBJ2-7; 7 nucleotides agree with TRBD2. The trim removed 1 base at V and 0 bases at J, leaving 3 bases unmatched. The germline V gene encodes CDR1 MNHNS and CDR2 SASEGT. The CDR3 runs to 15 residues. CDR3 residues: CASSEVGGPSYEQYF. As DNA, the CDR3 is TGTGCCAGCAGTGAAGTGGGAGGGCCCTCCTACGAGCAGTACTTC.

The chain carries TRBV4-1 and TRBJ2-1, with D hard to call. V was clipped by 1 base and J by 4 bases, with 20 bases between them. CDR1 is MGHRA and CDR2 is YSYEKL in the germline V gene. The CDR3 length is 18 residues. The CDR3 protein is CASSQGPPQVHSYNEQFF. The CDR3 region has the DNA TGCGCCAGCAGCCAAGGCCCCCCCCAGGTCCATTCTTACAATGAGCAGTTCTTC.

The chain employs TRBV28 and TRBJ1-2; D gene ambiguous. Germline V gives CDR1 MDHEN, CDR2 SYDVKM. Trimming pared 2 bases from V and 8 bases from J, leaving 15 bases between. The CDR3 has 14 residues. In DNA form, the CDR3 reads TGTGCCAGCAGTTTAATCGCGGATCCTAGGGGCTACACCTTC. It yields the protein CASSLIADPRGYTF.